This T cell receptor beta chain originates from a study of shared clonotypes between healthy human individuals. The ends were cut back, 6 bases at V and 5 bases at J, with 16 bases in the middle. CDR1 and CDR2 from the germline V gene are MNHEY and SMNVEV (reference sequence). The CDR3 has 14 amino acids. The assay was run at deep level. Clones were read by immunoSEQ multiplex PCR, and TCRdb kept only the in-frame ones, dropping some. The profile shows over 1.5 million clones, nearly 99% of them singletons. Nashville, Tennessee was home to all donors, each a Caucasian adult. Study findings and constraints: An anticipated effect of sequencing depth on clonotype sharing among donors was recognized.

Worth noting for this clone: Its cognate antigen is unknown.

The clonotype comes from a man aged 25-40 years in good health. Sequenced material: naive CD4+ T cells sorted from blood. The subset denotes: CD45RA+ positively selected. V and J are TRBV27 and TRBJ2-5, with D maybe TRBD1 (6 bases). CDR3 residues: CASSRRQVGETQYF. In nucleotides, the CDR3 is TGTGCCAGCAGCCGAAGACAGGTCGGGGAGACCCAGTACTTC.